This TCR beta chain comes out of a study of T cell clonotyping in hematopoietic cell transplantation. Here immunoSEQ multiplex PCR was the method, and the copy in TCRdb shows in-frame clones only, minus some. The sample includes about 45,000 clones, around 95% of them seen just once. V lost 0 bases and J 3 bases, leaving 6 bases between the germline ends. The CDR3 consists of 13 residues. Germline V gene sequence: CDR1 SGHDN, CDR2 FVKESK. The specimen was peripheral blood mononuclear cells. The V gene is TRBV14, the J gene TRBJ2-7; D remains ambiguous. The sequence derives from a woman aged 50 to 65 in good health. Some clones in this sample may be carry-over from other donors' samples. The CDR3 is CASSQDVRYEQYF. For the CDR3, the DNA is TGTGCCAGCAGCCAAGACGTCCGCTACGAGCAGTACTTC.